This TCR beta chain was identified in a study of blood T cell repertoires in COVID-19. The germline V gene has CDR1 LGHDT and CDR2 YNNKEL (reference sequence). The CDR3 runs to 21 residues. After removal of 0 bases from V and 0 bases from J, the junction contained 16 bases not matched to a gene. Sequenced by immunoSEQ multiplex PCR; TCRdb stores in-frame clones only, minus some. The sample consists of 100,000 or so clones, around 86% of them appearing once. Sample: peripheral blood. The sequence derives from a man in his sixties with acute or convalescent COVID-19. This chain joins TRBV3-1 (or the pseudogene TRBV3-2) and TRBJ1-1, with 10 positions matching TRBD1. CDR3 coding DNA: TGTGCCAGCAGCCAAGATTGGCGGCCCGGGACAGGGGCCTTCATGAACACTGAAGCTTTCTTT. Its translation is CASSQDWRPGTGAFMNTEAFF.